One and the same sample provided the 26 T cell receptor beta chains below, sequenced in a study of T cells in Graves' hyperthyroidism and ophthalmopathy. The source material, RNA transcripts, was used to amplify TCR beta CDR3 regions. RT-PCR in the first round (using the HTBI primer set) targeted the TCR CDR3. MiXCR, applied by TCRdb to the multiplex PCR reads, yields one record per CDR3 protein. The sample consists of around 540,000 distinct CDR3 sequences, approximately 16% of them appearing once. The sample consisted of blood. All receptors come from a woman aged 25 to 45 with Graves' ophthalmopathy.

This clonotype was seen at least ten times. The chain joins TRBV3-1 to TRBJ2-1; perhaps TRBD1 as D (5 bases). The CDR3 runs to 15 residues. In germline, CDR1 is LGHDT, CDR2 YNNKEL (reference sequence). V dropped 5 bases and J dropped 1 base, with 12 bases sitting between them. CDR3 residues: CASSVSTVSYNEQFF. DNA of the CDR3: TGTGCCAGCAGCGTCTCGACAGTTTCCTACAATGAGCAGTTCTTC.

The genes are TRBV28 and TRBJ1-2; tentatively, D is TRBD1 (5 bases). This CDR3 contains 13 residues. Trimming removed 7 bases at V and 7 bases at J, with 16 bases between. Germline CDR1 reads MDHEN; CDR2 reads SYDVKM. The CDR3: CASTAGPGPGYTF. For the CDR3, the DNA is TGTGCCAGCACCGCCGGCCCAGGGCCTGGCTACACCTTC.

This clonotype has a count of ten or more. The genes are TRBV11-2 and TRBJ2-7; unclear D gene. The germline V gene has CDR1 SGHAT and CDR2 FQNNGV. This CDR3 has 13 residues. The V end was cut by 1 base, the J end by 3 bases, with 7 bases between. CDR3 amino acids: CASSLVQYYEQYF. Here the CDR3 DNA reads TGTGCCAGCAGCTTAGTTCAGTACTACGAGCAGTACTTC.

In its sample, this clonotype was seen many times. V gene TRBV6-1 combines with J gene TRBJ1-1; maybe TRBD1 (6 bases). The CDR3 has 15 amino acids. Between the trimmed V and J ends, which lost 8 bases and 0 bases, there was a span of 16 bases. Germline CDR1 MNHNS, CDR2 SASEGT. Here the CDR3 reads CASEDRRGVNTEAFF. Written as DNA, the CDR3 is TGTGCCAGCGAGGACAGAAGAGGGGTGAACACTGAAGCTTTCTTT.

This sequence joins TRBV3-1 and TRBJ2-5, with 10 nucleotides matching TRBD2. This CDR3 spans 15 amino acids. The junction had 3 bases not matched to a gene; V was cut back by 1 base and J by 4 bases. The V gene's germline CDR1 is LGHDT and CDR2 YNNKEL (reference sequence). Here the CDR3 reads CASSQASGRAETQYF. The CDR3 DNA reads TGTGCCAGCAGCCAAGCTAGCGGGAGAGCAGAGACCCAGTACTTC.

This clonotype was counted only a few times. The gene calls are TRBV7-3 and TRBJ2-2, with 14 positions matching TRBD2. The CDR3 length is 18 residues. Losses at the gene ends were 5 bases for V and 4 bases for J; bases not matched to a gene: 9. Germline CDR1 reads SGHTA; CDR2 reads FQGTGA. In DNA form, the CDR3 reads TGTGCCAGCAGCCCGGGACTAGCGGGAGCTTTTCCCACCGGGGAGCTGTTTTTT. As protein: CASSPGLAGAFPTGELFF.

At least ten counts were recorded for this clonotype. This rearrangement joins TRBV7-6 to TRBJ2-7; maybe TRBD1 (5 bases). Per germline, CDR1 SGHVS and CDR2 FNYEAQ. CDR3 length: 12 residues. Trimming left V 1 base short and J 6 bases short, with 7 bases between. The CDR3 spells CASSLVGREQYF. In DNA form, the CDR3 reads TGTGCCAGCAGCTTAGTGGGGCGCGAGCAGTACTTC.

The rearrangement uses TRBV2 and TRBJ2-6; no reliable D call. Trimming removed 8 bases from V and 2 bases from J, with 13 bases in between. Germline V gene data show CDR1 as SNHLY and CDR2 as FYNNEI. The CDR3 has 15 residues. The CDR3 coding sequence is TGTGCCAGCCATGGGCAGATCGCTGGGGCCAACGTCCTGACTTTC. Translating it yields CASHGQIAGANVLTF.

In this sample, this clonotype turned up many times. The chain combines TRBV20-1 with TRBJ2-7; 7 bases fit TRBD1. With V trimmed by 6 bases and J by 0 bases, 5 bases remained unmatched. This CDR3 is built from 13 residues. Per the germline V gene, CDR1 is DFQATT and CDR2 is SNEGSKA (reference sequence). CDR3 DNA sequence: TGCAGTGCCCTCCGGGACAGCTCCTACGAGCAGTACTTC. It encodes CSALRDSSYEQYF.

This clonotype came up a few times. The J gene is TRBJ1-4, the V gene TRBV28, with D possibly matching TRBD1 (6 bases). This CDR3 is built from 14 residues. The ends were cut back, 6 bases at V and 8 bases at J, with 16 bases in the middle. CDR1 and CDR2 from the germline V gene are MDHEN and SYDVKM. The CDR3 DNA reads TGTGCCAGCAGCAAACAGGGTTATTCCGAAAAACTGTTTTTT. This translates into CASSKQGYSEKLFF.

Turning to this clonotype: With a much larger clone just one base away, this may be a read error. The rearrangement joins TRBV20-1 to TRBJ2-7, with TRBD1 matching over 7 bases. Germline CDR1 DFQATT, CDR2 SNEGSKA (reference sequence). There are 14 residues in the CDR3. V lost 0 bases and J lost 6; bases outside the gene matches: 8. CDR3 sequence (DNA): TGCAGTGCTAGAGAGTACCAGGACAGGCGCGAGCAGTACTTC. This translates into CSAREYQDRREQYF.

Only a few counts were recorded for this clonotype. The chain uses TRBV20-1 and TRBJ1-6, with a tentative D call TRBD1 (6 bases). The V end was cut by 2 bases, the J end by 7 bases, with 9 bases between. This CDR3 has 13 residues. The germline V gene encodes CDR1 DFQATT and CDR2 SNEGSKA (reference sequence). The CDR3 DNA reads as TGCAGTGCTAGAAGCACAGGGAATTCACCCCTCCACTTT. Translated, it gives CSARSTGNSPLHF.

In its sample, this clonotype was seen many times. The genes are TRBV2 and TRBJ2-3; 10 positions match TRBD2. The CDR3 loop spans 19 amino acids. CDR1 and CDR2 from the germline V gene are SNHLY and FYNNEI. V lost 5 bases and J lost 4; bases outside the gene matches: 18. CDR3 region: CASSYRVKSSGSGADTQYF. Written as DNA, the CDR3 is TGTGCCAGCAGTTATAGGGTAAAATCTAGCGGGAGTGGGGCAGATACGCAGTATTTT.

This clonotype has just a few counts. This chain joins TRBV19 and TRBJ2-2; D is perhaps TRBD1 (5 bases). Germline loops: CDR1 LNHDA, CDR2 SQIVND (reference sequence). V lost 3 bases and J lost 4, with 9 bases in between. CDR3 size: 14 residues. CDR3 loop: CASSILDTTGELFF. CDR3 in DNA: TGTGCCAGTAGTATTCTGGACACCACCGGGGAGCTGTTTTTT.

Ten or more counts support this clonotype. The chain joins TRBV28 to TRBJ2-7, with D perhaps matching TRBD1 or TRBD2 (5 bases each). This CDR3 comprises 11 residues. CDR1 and CDR2 from the germline V gene are MDHEN and SYDVKM. Trimming shortened V by 8 bases and J by 5 bases, and 10 bases separated the two germline ends. The CDR3 DNA is TGTGCCAGCTGGGGGAGAGACGAGCAGTACTTC. As protein: CASWGRDEQYF.

Many counts were recorded for this clonotype. A much larger clone lies one base from this, so it may be a read error. The CDR3 DNA reads TGTGCCAGCACTAATAGCGGGAGCTCCTACGAGCAGTACTTC. It specifies CASTNSGSSYEQYF. The chain recombines TRBV12-3 or TRBV12-4 with TRBJ2-7; TRBD2 agrees at 9 bases. Trimming took 7 bases from V and 0 from J; bases not matched to a gene: 4. The CDR3 extends over 14 amino acids.

This clonotype has just a few counts. The chain couples TRBV15 to TRBJ2-1; 8 bases map to TRBD1. CDR1 and CDR2 (germline): LNHNV, YYDKDF (reference sequence). The CDR3 sequence is 15 residues long. V gave up 5 bases and J gave up 6 bases; unmatched junction bases: 9. CDR3 loop: CATSPLDRDLNEQFF. CDR3 in DNA: TGTGCCACCAGCCCCCTGGACAGGGATCTCAATGAGCAGTTCTTC. The entire variable domain, with the rest obtained from reference TRBV15 and TRBJ2-1, is as follows: DAMVIQNPRYQVTQFGKPVTLSCSQTLNHNVMYWYQQKSSQAPKLLFHYYDKDFNNEADTPDNFQSRRPNTSFCFLDIRSPGLGDTAMYLCATSPLDRDLNEQFFGPGTRLTVL.

This clonotype has a count of ten or more. The chain uses TRBV3-1 and TRBJ1-1; D remains ambiguous. V lost 4 bases, J lost 10 bases, and 10 bases lay in between. This CDR3 is 11 amino acids long. CDR1 is LGHDT and CDR2 is YNNKEL in the germline V gene (reference sequence). The CDR3 here is CASSLGSGAFF. CDR3 DNA: TGTGCCAGCAGCCTGGGGTCAGGAGCTTTCTTT.

The chain joins TRBV5-1 to TRBJ2-3; D might be TRBD2 (6 bases). V was shortened by 1 base and J by 4 bases, with 13 bases between the two germline ends. This CDR3 spans 15 amino acids. CDR1 is SGHRS, CDR2 YFSETQ, per germline. CDR3 sequence reads: CASSLREWLSDTQYF. CDR3 in DNA: TGCGCCAGCAGCTTGCGGGAGTGGTTGTCAGATACGCAGTATTTT. Full variable domain (remainder filled in from reference TRBV5-1 and TRBJ2-3): KAGVTQTPRYLIKTRGQQVTLSCSPISGHRSVSWYQQTPGQGLQFLFEYFSETQRNKGNFPGRFSGRQFSNSRSEMNVSTLELGDSALYLCASSLREWLSDTQYFGPGTRLTVL.

The CDR3 sequence is CASSLAGPGGLLAKNIQYF. The DNA of the CDR3 is TGTGCCAGCAGCTTGGCCGGTCCAGGGGGTCTTCTAGCCAAAAACATTCAGTACTTC. The chain recombines TRBV5-6 with TRBJ2-4; 7 bases map to TRBD1. Germline V gene sequence: CDR1 SGHDT, CDR2 YYEEEE. The V and J ends lost 0 bases and 0 bases, in that order; junction bases with no gene match: 12. There are 19 residues in the CDR3.

This clonotype was recorded many times. The chain couples TRBV12-3 or TRBV12-4 to TRBJ1-1; 9 bases are a match to TRBD1. The CDR3 spans 19 residues. Trimming at V came to 6 bases and at J to 1 base, leaving 18 bases not matched to a gene. CDR3 amino acids: CASRHSSDRGAKSNTEAFF. CDR3 DNA: TGTGCCAGCAGACACAGTTCAGACAGGGGGGCTAAGTCGAACACTGAAGCTTTCTTT.

The chain is built from TRBV7-3 and TRBJ2-3; D is uncertain. Germline CDR1 reads SGHTA; CDR2 reads FQGTGA. CDR3 size: 12 residues. V was cut by 5 bases and J by 6 bases, with 9 bases left in between. CDR3 DNA sequence: TGTGCCAGCAGCCTCCAGCAGGATACGCAGTATTTT. It is translated as CASSLQQDTQYF. Filled out from reference TRBV7-3 and TRBJ2-3, the complete variable domain reads GAGVSQTPSNKVTEKGKYVELRCDPISGHTALYWYRQSLGQGPEFLIYFQGTGAADDSGLPNDRFFAVRPEGSVSTLKIQRTERGDSAVYLCASSLQQDTQYFGPGTRLTVL.

This clonotype was counted at least ten times. The rearrangement uses TRBV28 and TRBJ2-4; no reliable D call. Between the trimmed V and J ends, which lost 2 bases and 1 base, there was a span of 6 bases. The CDR3 is made up of 14 amino acids. Germline CDR1 is MDHEN and CDR2 is SYDVKM. This chain's CDR3 is CASSLVLAKNIQYF. The CDR3, as DNA: TGTGCCAGCAGTTTAGTGTTGGCCAAAAACATTCAGTACTTC.

The rearrangement joins TRBV5-6 to TRBJ2-3; D is unclear. V dropped 3 bases and J dropped 6 bases, with 8 bases sitting between them. Germline loops: CDR1 SGHDT, CDR2 YYEEEE. CDR3 length: 12 residues. CDR3 in DNA: TGTGCCAGCAGCTCTTATCCGGATACGCAGTATTTT. Protein product: CASSSYPDTQYF. Combining the CDR3 with reference TRBV5-6 and TRBJ2-3 gives the whole variable domain DAGVTQSPTHLIKTRGQQVTLRCSPKSGHDTVSWYQQALGQGPQFIFQYYEEEERQRGNFPDRFSGHQFPNYSSELNVNALLLGDSALYLCASSSYPDTQYFGPGTRLTVL.

This clonotype was detected many times. The chain carries TRBV20-1 and TRBJ2-7; a possible D gene is TRBD2 (5 bases). V lost 1 base and J lost 0, with 10 bases in between. CDR3 length: 14 residues. Germline V CDR1 and CDR2: DFQATT, SNEGSKA (reference sequence). The CDR3 region has the DNA TGCAGTGCTAGAGTACTAGTTCGCTCCTACGAGCAGTACTTC. Encoded protein: CSARVLVRSYEQYF.

This clonotype was seen at least ten times. The chain employs TRBV30 and TRBJ1-4; D unresolved. Germline loops: CDR1 GTSNPN, CDR2 SVGIG (reference sequence). Trimming left V 2 bases short and J 7 bases short, with 11 bases between. This CDR3 has 13 residues. CDR3 coding DNA: TGTGCCTGGAGTATCTACGGGAGTGAAAAACTGTTTTTT. Amino acids: CAWSIYGSEKLFF. Looking up the rest from reference TRBV30 and TRBJ1-4 gives the full variable domain: SQTIHQWPATLVQPVGSPLSLECTVEGTSNPNLYWYRQAAGRGLQLLFYSVGIGQISSEVPQNLSASRPQDRQFILSSKKLLLSDSGFYLCAWSIYGSEKLFFGSGTQLSVL.